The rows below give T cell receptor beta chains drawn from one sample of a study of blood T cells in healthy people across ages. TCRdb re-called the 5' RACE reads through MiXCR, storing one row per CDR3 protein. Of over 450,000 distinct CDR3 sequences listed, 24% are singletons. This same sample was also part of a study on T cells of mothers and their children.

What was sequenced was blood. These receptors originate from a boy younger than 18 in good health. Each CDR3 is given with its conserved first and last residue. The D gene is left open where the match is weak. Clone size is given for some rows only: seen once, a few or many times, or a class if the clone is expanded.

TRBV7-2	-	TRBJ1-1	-	TGTGCCAGCAGCTTATTTCCCAAATTGAACACTGAAGCTTTCTTT	CASSLFPKLNTEAFF
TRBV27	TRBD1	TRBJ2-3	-	TGTGCCAGCAGTCCATGGACAGGGACCGATACGCAGTATTTT	CASSPWTGTDTQYF
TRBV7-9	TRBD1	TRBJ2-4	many	TGTGCCAGCAGCTCCCTACCGGGACAGGAGGCCAAAAACATTCAGTACTTC	CASSSLPGQEAKNIQYF
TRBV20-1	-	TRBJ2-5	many	TGCAGTGCTAGATCGGGGCGGGAGACCCAGTACTTC	CSARSGRETQYF
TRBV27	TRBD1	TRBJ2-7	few	TGTGCCAGCAGTTTAGGGACAGGGGTCGGCGAGCAGTACTTC	CASSLGTGVGEQYF
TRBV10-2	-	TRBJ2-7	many	TGTGCCAGCAGTGAATCCTACGAGCAGTACTTC	CASSESYEQYF
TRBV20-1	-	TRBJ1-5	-	TGCAGTGCTGTACAGGGAGGTCAGCCCCAGCATTTT	CSAVQGGQPQHF
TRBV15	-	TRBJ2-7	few	TGTGCCACCAGCAGAGATCGGGGCCTTTCGGGGAGTACCTACGAGCAGTACTTC	CATSRDRGLSGSTYEQYF
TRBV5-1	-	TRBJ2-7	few	TGCGCCAGCAGCTCGGACAGCTTCTCCTACGAGCAGTACTTC	CASSSDSFSYEQYF
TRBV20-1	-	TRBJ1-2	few	TGCAGTGCTAGAGTGGGCAGGGAGAAGGGCTACACCTTC	CSARVGREKGYTF
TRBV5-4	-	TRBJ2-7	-	TGTGCCAGCAGCCCCGGGAACGGCGAGCAGTACTTC	CASSPGNGEQYF
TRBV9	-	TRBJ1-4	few	TGTGCCAGCAGCAGGGGAGGGACAACTAATGAAAAACTGGTTTTT	CASSRGGTTNEKLVF
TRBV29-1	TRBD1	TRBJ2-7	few	TGCAGCGTTGAAGATCAAATAGGGGGCCGCGAGCAGTACTTC	CSVEDQIGGREQYF
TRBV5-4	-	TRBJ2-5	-	TGTGCCAGCAGCTTGGCGTCAGAGGGCCAAGAGACCCAGTACTTC	CASSLASEGQETQYF
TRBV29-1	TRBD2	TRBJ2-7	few	TGCAGCGTTGGAGTCGTGGGACTAGCCGGCGAGCAGTACTTC	CSVGVVGLAGEQYF
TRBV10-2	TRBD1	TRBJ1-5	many	TGCGCCAGCAGTGACCCAGGACAGGGGGGGCATCAGCCCCAGCATTTT	CASSDPGQGGHQPQHF
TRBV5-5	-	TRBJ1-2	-	TGTGCCAGCAGCTTCCGCGGCGGGCCAGCTAACTATGGCTACACCTTC	CASSFRGGPANYGYTF
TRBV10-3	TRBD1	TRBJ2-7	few	TGTGCCATCAGTGATCCAGGGGGCAACCCCTACGAGCAGTACTTC	CAISDPGGNPYEQYF
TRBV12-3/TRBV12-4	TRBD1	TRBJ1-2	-	TGTGCCAGCAGTTTATTCGGGCAGGGGGCGGAAGGCTACACCTTC	CASSLFGQGAEGYTF
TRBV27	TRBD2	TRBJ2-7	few	TGTGCCAGCAGTTTATCGCCGGCGGGGTTAGCGGGACTAACCTACGAGCAGTACTTC	CASSLSPAGLAGLTYEQYF
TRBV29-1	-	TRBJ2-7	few	TGCAGCGTTCTGGACAACTCCTACGAGCAGTACTTC	CSVLDNSYEQYF
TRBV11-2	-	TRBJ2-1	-	TGTGCCAGCACCCAACAGGGTCCGGCCTACAATGAGCAGTTCTTC	CASTQQGPAYNEQFF
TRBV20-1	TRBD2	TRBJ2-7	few	TGCAGTGCTAGAGATCCTGGGACTAGCGGGAGTGGTTCCTACGAGCAGTACTTC	CSARDPGTSGSGSYEQYF
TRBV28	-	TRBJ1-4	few	TGTGCCAGCAGTCCCGCCCTGGGGGGGAAGAATGAAAAACTGTTTTTT	CASSPALGGKNEKLFF
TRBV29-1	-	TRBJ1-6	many	TGCAGCGTTCGGTCACAGCCTAATTCACCCCTCCACTTT	CSVRSQPNSPLHF
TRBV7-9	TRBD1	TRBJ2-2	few	TGTGCCAGCAGCTTATACCAGCCACAGGGGGCCGGGGAGCTGTTTTTT	CASSLYQPQGAGELFF
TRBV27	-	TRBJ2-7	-	TGTGCCAGCAGTTTAGAGACACGGTACTTC	CASSLETRYF